One sample yielded the 22 T cell receptor beta chains listed below, sequenced in a study of blood T cell repertoires in COVID-19. The protocol was immunoSEQ multiplex PCR, while the TCRdb copy is restricted to in-frame clones and leaves out a portion. The data show some 200,000 clones, with about 91% seen just once and approximately 10% held by the top ten. Sequencing was carried out using PBMCs or T cells enriched from blood (not recorded which). Receptors were obtained from a young man with acute COVID-19.

This chain uses TRBV20-1 with TRBJ2-5, with TRBD1 identical over 7 bases. The junction had 1 base not matched to a gene; V was cut back by 6 bases and J by 3 bases. Germline V gives CDR1 DFQATT, CDR2 SNEGSKA (reference sequence). The CDR3 spans 11 residues. CDR3 DNA: TGCAGTGCAGACAGGGAAGAGACCCAGTACTTC. This sequence encodes CSADREETQYF.

This chain uses TRBV11-2 with TRBJ1-1; 7 bases agree with TRBD1. CDR1 and CDR2 (germline): SGHAT, FQNNGV. The CDR3 spans 15 residues. The V segment lost 5 bases and the J segment 0 bases; nucleotides outside the gene matches: 6. DNA for the CDR3: TGTGCCAGCAGCCAGACAGGGAGCATGAACACTGAAGCTTTCTTT. This sequence encodes CASSQTGSMNTEAFF.

This clone has a handful of counts. The chain employs TRBV5-1 and TRBJ2-3; a possible D gene is TRBD2 (6 bases). Germline CDR1 reads SGHRS; CDR2 reads YFSETQ. The CDR3 totals 16 residues. V was pared by 0 bases and J by 2 bases, with 13 bases between. The CDR3 here is CASSLGVAEFTDTQYF. CDR3 sequence (DNA): TGCGCCAGCAGCTTGGGAGTAGCGGAATTCACAGATACGCAGTATTTT.

The rearrangement uses TRBV11-2 and TRBJ2-2, with 9 bases identical to TRBD1. V dropped 5 bases and J dropped 2; count of bases not matched to a gene: 3. This CDR3 has 15 amino acids. CDR1 is SGHAT, CDR2 FQNNGV, per germline. The DNA of the CDR3 is TGTGCCAGCAGCATGGGACAGGGAAACACCGGGGAGCTGTTTTTT. This gives the protein CASSMGQGNTGELFF. Drawing the rest from reference TRBV11-2 and TRBJ2-2, the complete variable domain is EAGVAQSPRYKIIEKRQSVAFWCNPISGHATLYWYQQILGQGPKLLIQFQNNGVVDDSQLPKDRFSAERLKGVDSTLKIQPAKLEDSAVYLCASSMGQGNTGELFFGEGSRLTVL.

The chain employs TRBV28 and TRBJ1-6, with D unclear. The CDR3 runs to 15 residues. The V gene lost 3 bases and the J gene lost 8 bases, with 14 bases spanning the gap. The germline V gene has CDR1 MDHEN and CDR2 SYDVKM. In DNA, the CDR3 is TGTGCCAGCAGTTTTCAAAAACTGAGAGATTCACCCCTCCACTTT. It specifies CASSFQKLRDSPLHF.

The gene calls are TRBV27 and TRBJ1-1; no clear D gene. V was cut by 8 bases and J by 4 bases, with 11 bases left in between. Germline CDR1 and CDR2: MNHEY and SMNVEV (reference sequence). CDR3 size: 12 residues. CDR3 coding DNA: TGTGCCAGCTTCTATGGGCGCACTGAAGCTTTCTTT. It yields the protein CASFYGRTEAFF.

This chain joins TRBV29-1 and TRBJ2-1, with a tentative D call TRBD1 (8 bases). The CDR3 contains 11 residues. V was pared by 7 bases and J by 12 bases, with 16 bases between. Germline assignment: CDR1 SQVTM and CDR2 ANQGSEA. The CDR3 protein is CSGRTGGVQFF. The CDR3 DNA sequence: TGCAGCGGACGCACAGGGGGGGTGCAGTTCTTC.

The chain is built from TRBV28 and TRBJ1-3; 7 positions match TRBD1. CDR3 length equals 15 residues. Germline CDR1 and CDR2: MDHEN and SYDVKM. With 4 bases clipped from V and 8 bases from J, the junction kept 11 bases outside the gene matches. The CDR3 nucleotides read TGTGCCAGCAGTTCGACAGGGTCCCGAGGGGACACCATATATTTT. Amino acid sequence: CASSSTGSRGDTIYF.

The chain combines TRBV27 with TRBJ2-7; 8 positions agree with TRBD1. Trimming at V came to 5 bases and at J to 6 bases, leaving 12 bases not matched to a gene. The CDR3 consists of 15 residues. Germline CDR1 and CDR2: MNHEY and SMNVEV (reference sequence). The CDR3 here is CASSPPDRASGEQYF. Here the CDR3 DNA reads TGTGCCAGCAGTCCCCCGGACAGGGCCTCTGGCGAGCAGTACTTC.

The chain is built from TRBV27 and TRBJ1-2; TRBD1 agrees at 9 bases. Per germline, CDR1 MNHEY and CDR2 SMNVEV (reference sequence). This CDR3 has 14 residues. CDR3 in amino acids: CASSRQGVTYGYTF. DNA for the CDR3: TGTGCTAGCTCCCGACAGGGGGTGACCTATGGCTACACCTTC.

V usage is TRBV4-1 and J usage is TRBJ2-2, with D maybe TRBD2 (6 bases). V was clipped by 5 bases and J by 2 bases, with 24 bases between them. There are 19 residues in the CDR3. Germline V gene data show CDR1 as MGHRA and CDR2 as YSYEKL. In DNA, the CDR3 is TGCGCCAGCAGCAACTTGGGCCCCCACGGGAGAACTAACACCGGGGAGCTGTTTTTT. Translation gives CASSNLGPHGRTNTGELFF.

The rearrangement joins TRBV11-2 to TRBJ2-5; 10 bases fit TRBD2. Germline V gives CDR1 SGHAT, CDR2 FQNNGV. The CDR3 has 14 residues. J lost 4 bases, V lost 5 bases, and 4 bases had no gene match. The CDR3 spells CASSLLAGAETQYF. In DNA form, the CDR3 reads TGTGCCAGCAGCCTCCTAGCGGGAGCAGAGACCCAGTACTTC.

The chain has TRBV19 and TRBJ2-2; 7 nucleotides align to TRBD1. Germline CDR1 and CDR2: LNHDA and SQIVND (reference sequence). This CDR3 spans 15 amino acids. V lost 4 bases to trimming and J lost 2 bases; unmatched junction nucleotides: 4. CDR3 DNA: TGTGCCAGTAGTACCGGGACAGCCAACACCGGGGAGCTGTTTTTT. This translates into CASSTGTANTGELFF.

This clone was counted between two and nine times. The V gene is TRBV27, the J gene TRBJ2-7; 11 nucleotides align to TRBD1. The germline V gene has CDR1 MNHEY and CDR2 SMNVEV (reference sequence). The CDR3 loop spans 16 amino acids. V was clipped by 3 bases and J by 6 bases; unmatched bases: 10. The CDR3 region is CASSLLRDRGDGEQYF. Here the CDR3 DNA reads TGTGCCAGCAGTTTGCTTCGGGACAGGGGGGATGGCGAGCAGTACTTC.

V and J are TRBV20-1 and TRBJ1-1; 9 bases map to TRBD1. Germline lookup yields CDR1 DFQATT and CDR2 SNEGSKA (reference sequence). The CDR3 loop spans 11 amino acids. With V trimmed by 5 bases and J by 10 bases, 5 bases remained unmatched. CDR3 nucleotides: TGCAGTGCTGCAAACAGGGGGCGAGCTTTCTTT. This translates into CSAANRGRAFF.

The chain is built from TRBV10-1 and TRBJ2-1, with 7 positions matching TRBD2. There are 14 residues in the CDR3. V was pared by 3 bases and J by 7 bases, with 6 bases of the junction left unmatched. Germline-derived CDR1 and CDR2 are WNHNN and SYGVQD (reference sequence). CDR3 loop: CASSDMGAGNEQFF. In DNA form, the CDR3 reads TGCGCCAGCAGTGATATGGGAGCGGGGAATGAGCAGTTCTTC.

This clone was detected only once. The chain carries TRBV7-2 and TRBJ1-4; TRBD1 might be the D (6 bases). CDR1 and CDR2 from the germline V gene are SGHTA and FQGNSA. CDR3 length equals 13 residues. The germline V and J ends were trimmed by 1 base and 7 bases, with 7 bases remaining between them. The DNA for the CDR3 is TGTGCCAGCAGCTTAGGCAGGGGTGAAAAACTGTTTTTT. Protein product: CASSLGRGEKLFF.

V gene TRBV6-4 combines with J gene TRBJ1-4; D is perhaps TRBD1 (5 bases). Per germline, CDR1 MRHNA and CDR2 SNTAGT. The CDR3 has 15 residues. Trimming stripped 0 bases from V and 0 bases from J, with 5 bases between. The CDR3 coding sequence is TGTGCCAGCAGTGACTCCAGGGCAACTAATGAAAAACTGTTTTTT. Protein product: CASSDSRATNEKLFF.

This chain joins TRBV7-8 and TRBJ1-5; a possible D gene is TRBD1 (6 bases). The germline V gene has CDR1 SGHVS and CDR2 FQNEAQ. The V and J ends lost 4 bases and 4 bases respectively, with 11 bases between them. The CDR3 totals 14 residues. CDR3 protein: CASSSSRGNQPQHF. In nucleotides, the CDR3 is TGTGCCAGCAGCTCCTCGAGGGGGAATCAGCCCCAGCATTTT.

The chain uses TRBV7-9 and TRBJ2-1; a weak D match, TRBD2 (6 bases). CDR1 and CDR2 (germline): SEHNR, FQNEAQ (reference sequence). V lost 2 bases, J lost 4 bases, and 12 bases lay in between. This CDR3 is 15 amino acids long. CDR3: CASSLLAGSYNEQFF. The CDR3 DNA sequence: TGTGCCAGCAGCTTACTCGCGGGATCTTACAATGAGCAGTTCTTC.

The chain joins TRBV6-2 or TRBV6-3 to TRBJ1-4, with a tentative D call TRBD1 (6 bases). The CDR3 runs to 18 residues. Germline CDR1 MNHEY, CDR2 SVGEGT. Trimming cost V 0 bases and J 4 bases, with 18 bases left between them. CDR3 in DNA: TGTGCCAGCAGTTACTCGAATTTGGGGGCGCCTGATAATGAAAAACTGTTTTTT. Its protein is CASSYSNLGAPDNEKLFF.

The rearrangement uses TRBV4-1 and TRBJ2-1; 11 bases fit TRBD1. The CDR3 extends over 15 amino acids. The germline V gene encodes CDR1 MGHRA and CDR2 YSYEKL. With V trimmed by 4 bases and J by 6 bases, 5 bases remained unmatched. CDR3 amino acids: CASSRTGGNGNEQFF. The CDR3 nucleotides are TGCGCCAGCAGCCGGACAGGGGGCAACGGCAATGAGCAGTTCTTC.